The 27 T cell receptor beta chains listed next were all sequenced from one sample in a study of STAT5B mutations in CD4+ large granular lymphocyte leukemia. Generated by immunoSEQ multiplex PCR, the TCRdb table keeps only in-frame clones and is missing some. The sample lists 20,000 or so clones, about 80% occurring once. Sequencing input: CD4+ T cells from blood buffy coats. These receptor sequences come from a human donor in good health.

This chain connects TRBV11-3 to TRBJ2-3, with D possibly matching TRBD1 (6 bases). Germline lookup yields CDR1 SGHNT and CDR2 YENEEA. The V gene lost 5 bases and the J gene lost 5 bases, with 8 bases spanning the gap. The CDR3 sequence is 12 residues long. DNA of the CDR3: TGTGCCAGCAGCCAGGGGATAGATACGCAGTATTTT. Its protein product is CASSQGIDTQYF.

V is TRBV6-1 and J is TRBJ2-5; TRBD2 agrees at 8 bases. This CDR3 is built from 13 residues. Germline CDR1 is MNHNS and CDR2 is SASEGT. V was pared by 7 bases and J by 5 bases, with 6 bases of the junction left unmatched. In DNA form, the CDR3 reads TGTGCCAGCACTAGGACTAGCTTTGAGACCCAGTACTTC. Amino acid sequence: CASTRTSFETQYF.

The chain carries TRBV5-6 and TRBJ1-6, with unresolved D. Germline assignment: CDR1 SGHDT and CDR2 YYEEEE. The CDR3 consists of 12 residues. Trimming removed 0 bases at V and 7 bases at J, with 2 bases between. DNA for the CDR3: TGTGCCAGCAGCTTGGGGAATTCACCCCTCCACTTT. This translates into CASSLGNSPLHF.

The chain is built from TRBV6-6 and TRBJ1-6; D is ambiguous. Trimming stripped 3 bases from V and 7 bases from J, with 13 bases between. Germline lookup yields CDR1 MNHNY and CDR2 SVGAGI (reference sequence). The CDR3 is 15 residues long. CDR3 loop: CASSYGSPWNSPLHF. The CDR3 DNA reads TGTGCCAGCAGTTATGGGAGCCCTTGGAATTCACCCCTCCACTTT.

The chain joins TRBV2 to TRBJ2-7, with TRBD2 identical over 8 bases. This CDR3 contains 14 residues. The ends lost 10 bases at V and 0 bases at J; junction bases unmatched: 8. Germline lookup yields CDR1 SNHLY and CDR2 FYNNEI. This CDR3 is CATMREAASYEQYF. The CDR3 nucleotides are TGTGCCACGATGCGGGAGGCCGCCTCCTACGAGCAGTACTTC. Full variable domain (remainder filled in from reference TRBV2 and TRBJ2-7): EPEVTQTPSHQVTQMGQEVILRCVPISNHLYFYWYRQILGQKVEFLVSFYNNEISEKSEIFDDQFSVERPDGSNFTLKIRSTKLEDSAMYFCATMREAASYEQYFGPGTRLTVT.

This chain uses TRBV6-1 with TRBJ1-5; 7 bases are shared with TRBD1. Germline CDR1 is MNHNS and CDR2 is SASEGT. This CDR3 is built from 14 residues. Unmatched junction bases numbered 7, after V lost 7 bases and J lost 4 bases. The CDR3 sequence: CASNPTGSNQPQHF. DNA for the CDR3: TGTGCCAGCAACCCGACAGGGTCAAATCAGCCCCAGCATTTT.

The genes are TRBV29-1 and TRBJ1-1; 7 bases match TRBD1. Germline-derived CDR1 and CDR2 are SQVTM and ANQGSEA. The V segment lost 6 bases and the J segment 6 bases; nucleotides outside the gene matches: 10. The CDR3 runs 13 residues. The CDR3 nucleotides read TGCAGCGTCCGCCCGGGAGGGACAGCTGAAGCTTTCTTT. It is translated as CSVRPGGTAEAFF.

In DNA, the CDR3 is TGTGCCAGCAGCTCGCCCGGACAGGGGTACACCGGGGAGCTGTTTTTT. Its translation: CASSSPGQGYTGELFF. The chain couples TRBV11-3 to TRBJ2-2; the match to TRBD1 covers 9 bases. The CDR3 sequence is 16 residues long. After removal of 4 bases from V and 3 bases from J, the junction contained 6 bases not matched to a gene. The V gene's germline CDR1 is SGHNT and CDR2 YENEEA.

In this sample, this clone turned up a few times. J is TRBJ1-2 and V is TRBV4-1; D call uncertain. CDR1 is MGHRA, CDR2 YSYEKL, per germline. The germline V and J ends were trimmed by 3 bases and 8 bases, with 19 bases remaining between them. The CDR3 is made up of 15 amino acids. CDR3 in DNA: TGCGCCAGCAGCCACCCCGTCGGAGGGTCTAAGGGCTACACCTTC. Translated: CASSHPVGGSKGYTF.

The V call is TRBV7-2, the J call TRBJ2-7; D is tentatively TRBD1 or TRBD2 (5 bases each). This CDR3 region has 15 residues. Germline-derived CDR1 and CDR2 are SGHTA and FQGNSA. V lost 5 bases, J lost 3 bases, and 17 bases lay in between. The CDR3 DNA follows: TGTGCCAGCAGCACCCAACCGGGACCAAACTACGAGCAGTACTTC. Protein sequence: CASSTQPGPNYEQYF.

This rearrangement joins TRBV25-1 to TRBJ1-6; D is perhaps TRBD1 (5 bases). The CDR3 is 15 residues long. The V gene lost 3 bases and the J gene lost 10 bases, with 16 bases spanning the gap. Germline CDR1 reads MGHDK; CDR2 reads SYGVNS. The CDR3 here is CASSDGLGDRSPLHF. The CDR3 bases are TGTGCCAGCAGTGATGGGTTGGGGGATCGGTCACCCCTCCACTTT.

V gene TRBV4-1 combines with J gene TRBJ2-1, with TRBD2 matching 9 bases. This CDR3 spans 20 amino acids. Germline V gene lookup returns CDR1 MGHRA and CDR2 YSYEKL. The ends lost 2 bases at V and 0 bases at J; junction bases unmatched: 14. CDR3 sequence (DNA): TGCGCCAGCAGCCAAATTGGGGCGGGCTATAGCGGGAGCTCCTACAATGAGCAGTTCTTC. Translation: CASSQIGAGYSGSSYNEQFF.

The chain has TRBV6-5 and TRBJ2-7, with 9 bases aligning to TRBD1. The CDR3 has 15 amino acids. J lost 2 bases, V lost 4 bases, and 6 bases had no gene match. Germline V lookup: CDR1 MNHEY, CDR2 SVGAGI. The CDR3 here is CASSLTGGLAYEQYF. CDR3 DNA sequence: TGTGCCAGCAGTTTGACAGGGGGGCTCGCCTACGAGCAGTACTTC.

The chain has TRBV11-3 and TRBJ1-1; tentatively, D is TRBD1 (5 bases). This CDR3 region has 13 residues. Between the trimmed V and J ends, which lost 8 bases and 4 bases, there was a span of 14 bases. CDR1 and CDR2 (germline): SGHNT, YENEEA. CDR3 region: CASQRSQGTEAFF. In nucleotides, the CDR3 is TGTGCCAGCCAAAGATCCCAGGGCACTGAAGCTTTCTTT.

This clone occurred a few times. The CDR3 protein is CAISGGGNQPQHF. Written as DNA, the CDR3 is TGTGCCATCAGTGGAGGCGGCAATCAGCCCCAGCATTTT. V gene TRBV10-3 combines with J gene TRBJ1-5; D is unclear. The CDR3 consists of 13 residues. CDR1 is ENHRY and CDR2 is SYGVKD in the germline V gene. Deletions cut 4 bases from V and 2 bases from J, with 6 bases between.

This clone was observed a few times. The chain links TRBV10-2 to TRBJ2-3; TRBD2 matches 7 bases. Germline V gives CDR1 WSHSY, CDR2 SAAADI. The trim removed 7 bases at V and 2 bases at J, leaving 9 bases unmatched. The CDR3 is made up of 15 amino acids. The CDR3 loop is CASTASGGITDTQYF. The CDR3 bases are TGCGCCAGCACAGCTAGCGGAGGTATCACAGATACGCAGTATTTT.

The chain couples TRBV5-1 to TRBJ2-5; the match to TRBD1 covers 7 bases. After removal of 4 bases from V and 3 bases from J, the junction contained 6 bases not matched to a gene. CDR1 and CDR2 (germline): SGHRS, YFSETQ. CDR3 length: 14 amino acids. The CDR3 nucleotides read TGCGCCAGCAGCCCACCGGGACAGAAAGAGACCCAGTACTTC. Amino acid sequence: CASSPPGQKETQYF. The full variable domain, rest sourced from reference TRBV5-1 and TRBJ2-5, is KAGVTQTPRYLIKTRGQQVTLSCSPISGHRSVSWYQQTPGQGLQFLFEYFSETQRNKGNFPGRFSGRQFSNSRSEMNVSTLELGDSALYLCASSPPGQKETQYFGPGTRLLVL.

This chain joins TRBV9 and TRBJ2-3, with D unclear. The CDR3 runs 16 residues. The germline V gene has CDR1 SGDLS and CDR2 YYNGEE. V lost 0 bases and J 0 bases, leaving 11 bases between the germline ends. As DNA, the CDR3 is TGTGCCAGCAGCGTAGCTGGTCTCCCTAGCACAGATACGCAGTATTTT. Its protein product is CASSVAGLPSTDTQYF. Filled out from reference TRBV9 and TRBJ2-3, the complete variable domain reads DSGVTQTPKHLITATGQRVTLRCSPRSGDLSVYWYQQSLDQGLQFLIQYYNGEERAKGNILERFSAQQFPDLHSELNLSSLELGDSALYFCASSVAGLPSTDTQYFGPGTRLTVL.

V is TRBV5-1 and J is TRBJ2-1, with 7 bases aligning to TRBD2. V dropped 0 bases and J dropped 4; count of bases not matched to a gene: 4. This CDR3 comprises 15 residues. Germline assignment: CDR1 SGHRS and CDR2 YFSETQ. The CDR3 coding sequence is TGCGCCAGCAGCTTGGGCGGGAGTACGTACAATGAGCAGTTCTTC. Translated, it gives CASSLGGSTYNEQFF.

The V gene is TRBV7-9, the J gene TRBJ1-2; 12 bases are a match to TRBD1. V lost 1 base to trimming and J lost 9 bases; unmatched junction nucleotides: 6. CDR3 length: 15 amino acids. CDR1 and CDR2 from the germline V gene are SEHNR and FQNEAQ (reference sequence). The CDR3 loop reads CASSLVGQGAESYTF. CDR3 in DNA: TGTGCCAGCAGCTTAGTGGGACAGGGGGCCGAAAGCTACACCTTC.

The chain combines TRBV7-9 with TRBJ2-5; 7 bases fit TRBD1. The ends lost 5 bases at V and 1 base at J; junction bases unmatched: 4. Looked up from germline, CDR1 is SEHNR and CDR2 is FQNEAQ (reference sequence). The CDR3 runs to 14 residues. The DNA of the CDR3 is TGTGCCAGCAGCAGACAGGGCTTCCAAGAGACCCAGTACTTC. Encoded protein: CASSRQGFQETQYF.

The chain carries TRBV27 and TRBJ1-2, with a weak D call TRBD1 (5 bases). The V and J ends lost 5 bases and 7 bases respectively, with 20 bases between them. Per the germline V gene, CDR1 is MNHEY and CDR2 is SMNVEV (reference sequence). The CDR3 runs to 15 residues. The CDR3 nucleotides are TGTGCCAGCAGTCCCCCCCAACCTAGTGGGGGTGGCTACACCTTC. This translates into CASSPPQPSGGGYTF.

In its sample, this clone was seen a few times. This chain links TRBV13 with TRBJ1-1; D gene unclear. This CDR3 comprises 12 residues. Germline assignment: CDR1 PRHDT and CDR2 FYEKMQ (reference sequence). Trimming took 2 bases from V and 1 from J, leaving 2 bases between them. CDR3 amino acids: CASSLRNTEAFF. CDR3 DNA sequence: TGTGCCAGCAGCTTACGGAACACTGAAGCTTTCTTT.

Only one count was recorded for this clone. The chain employs TRBV5-4 and TRBJ1-2, with 8 bases that match TRBD1. Germline V gene sequence: CDR1 SGHNT, CDR2 YYREEE (reference sequence). V shed 4 bases and J 5 bases; nucleotides not matched to a gene: 4. The CDR3 sequence is 13 residues long. The CDR3 reads CASSRDRFYGYTF. CDR3 nucleotide sequence: TGTGCCAGCAGCCGGGACAGGTTTTATGGCTACACCTTC.

As for this clone: The same CDR3 is also encoded by other DNA sequences in this sample. The chain uses TRBV5-1 and TRBJ2-3; 7 bases are a match to TRBD2. This CDR3 spans 17 amino acids. Germline-derived CDR1 and CDR2 are SGHRS and YFSETQ. V dropped 6 bases and J dropped 0; count of bases not matched to a gene: 13. CDR3 sequence reads: CASTSGGRASSTDTQYF. DNA for the CDR3: TGCGCCAGCACCTCGGGGGGAAGAGCCTCTAGCACAGATACGCAGTATTTT.

This clone is a singleton in its sample. This chain links TRBV27 with TRBJ2-6; D tentatively reads TRBD1 or TRBD2 (6 bases each). The V and J ends lost 3 bases and 1 base respectively, with 13 bases between them. This CDR3 has 17 residues. Germline lookup yields CDR1 MNHEY and CDR2 SMNVEV (reference sequence). CDR3 in amino acids: CASSLRGAQSGANVLTF. The CDR3 nucleotides are TGTGCCAGCAGTTTGAGGGGGGCGCAATCTGGGGCCAACGTCCTGACTTTC.

The V and J genes are TRBV5-1 and TRBJ1-4; unclear D gene. V shed 4 bases and J shed 7 bases, with 8 bases lying between them. The CDR3 is 12 amino acids. CDR1 is SGHRS and CDR2 is YFSETQ in the germline V gene. The CDR3 sequence: CASSIRGEKLFF. The CDR3 nucleotides are TGCGCCAGCAGCATTAGAGGTGAAAAACTGTTTTTT.